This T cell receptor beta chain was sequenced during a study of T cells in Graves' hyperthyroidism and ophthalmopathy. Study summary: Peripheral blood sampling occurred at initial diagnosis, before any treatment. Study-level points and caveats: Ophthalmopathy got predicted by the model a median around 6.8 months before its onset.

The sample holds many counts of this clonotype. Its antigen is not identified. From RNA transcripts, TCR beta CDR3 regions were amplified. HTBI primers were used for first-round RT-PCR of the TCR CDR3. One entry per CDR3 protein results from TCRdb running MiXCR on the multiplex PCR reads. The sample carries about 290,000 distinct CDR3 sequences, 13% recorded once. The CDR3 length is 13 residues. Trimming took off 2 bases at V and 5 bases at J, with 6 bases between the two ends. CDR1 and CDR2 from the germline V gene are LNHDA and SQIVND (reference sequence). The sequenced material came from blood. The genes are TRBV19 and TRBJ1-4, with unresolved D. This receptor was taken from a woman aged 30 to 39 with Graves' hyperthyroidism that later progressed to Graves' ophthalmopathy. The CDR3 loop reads CASSIFPNEKLFF. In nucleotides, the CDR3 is TGTGCCAGTAGTATATTTCCGAATGAAAAACTGTTTTTT.